A single sample is the source of the 24 T cell receptor beta chains below, sequenced in a study of cytomegalovirus exposure and HLA in healthy donors. Amplification used 60 Vbeta primers and 13 Jbeta primers. Sequenced by immunoSEQ multiplex PCR; TCRdb stores in-frame clones only, minus some. The sample has about 140,000 clones, 60% to 85% seen once. The sample comprised PBMCs. The receptor set was obtained from a middle-aged man in good health and CMV-seronegative.

This rearrangement joins TRBV5-4 to TRBJ2-3; weak D call: TRBD2 (5 bases). Germline V gene sequence: CDR1 SGHNT, CDR2 YYREEE (reference sequence). The CDR3 consists of 18 residues. With 4 bases removed from V and 4 bases from J, the gap between germline ends came to 25 bases. Here the CDR3 reads CASSAKGASRMSADTQYF. In DNA, the CDR3 is TGTGCCAGCAGCGCCAAGGGTGCTAGCCGTATGAGCGCAGATACGCAGTATTTT.

The V call is TRBV6-5, the J call TRBJ2-7; 8 bases match TRBD2. This CDR3 is built from 14 residues. Germline V gives CDR1 MNHEY, CDR2 SVGAGI. Losses at the gene ends were 5 bases for V and 4 bases for J; bases not matched to a gene: 7. The CDR3: CASSPRSGGYEQYF. As DNA, the CDR3 is TGTGCCAGCAGTCCTCGGTCGGGGGGGTACGAGCAGTACTTC.

This clone turned up a few times. J is TRBJ1-2 and V is TRBV19, with 7 bases lining up with TRBD1. This CDR3 contains 15 residues. The germline CDR1 and CDR2 sequences are LNHDA and SQIVND (reference sequence). V shed 0 bases, J shed 8 bases, and the junction held 9 bases outside the gene matches. CDR3: CASSIEPRQGYGYTF. For the CDR3, the DNA is TGTGCCAGTAGTATAGAACCGAGACAGGGCTACGGCTACACCTTC. Based on the CDR3 plus reference TRBV19 and TRBJ1-2, the full variable domain is DGGITQSPKYLFRKEGQNVTLSCEQNLNHDAMYWYRQDPGQGLRLIYYSQIVNDFQKGDIAEGYSVSREKKESFPLTVTSAQKNPTAFYLCASSIEPRQGYGYTFGSGTRLTVV.

V usage is TRBV6-5 and J usage is TRBJ1-2; D perhaps matches TRBD1 (6 bases). The germline gives CDR1 MNHEY, CDR2 SVGAGI. V was cut by 5 bases and J by 2 bases, with 9 bases left in between. This CDR3 contains 13 residues. The CDR3 region is CASSPDRNYGYTF. In DNA form, the CDR3 reads TGTGCCAGCAGTCCGGACAGAAACTATGGCTACACCTTC.

V gene TRBV5-1 combines with J gene TRBJ2-3; TRBD2 agrees at 8 bases. The CDR3 runs 19 residues. Germline V lookup: CDR1 SGHRS, CDR2 YFSETQ. V dropped 1 base and J dropped 0; count of bases not matched to a gene: 13. The CDR3 here is CASSLSPGWAGGSTDTQYF. The DNA for the CDR3 is TGCGCCAGCAGCTTGTCCCCTGGATGGGCGGGAGGCAGCACAGATACGCAGTATTTT.

This chain connects TRBV27 to TRBJ1-1; the D is unclear. Germline V gene data show CDR1 as MNHEY and CDR2 as SMNVEV (reference sequence). This CDR3 has 14 residues. V lost 0 bases and J 1 base, leaving 6 bases between the germline ends. The CDR3 sequence is CASSLSPRNTEAFF. CDR3 bases: TGTGCCAGCAGTTTATCACCCAGGAACACTGAAGCTTTCTTT.

The genes are TRBV11-3 and TRBJ1-6; D gene ambiguous. CDR3 length: 16 amino acids. The germline V and J ends were trimmed by 5 bases and 5 bases, with 16 bases remaining between them. Germline V gene data show CDR1 as SGHNT and CDR2 as YENEEA. The CDR3 loop reads CASSPARADNNSPLHF. Here the CDR3 DNA reads TGTGCCAGCAGCCCCGCGCGGGCAGATAATAATTCACCCCTCCACTTT.

The chain uses TRBV5-1 and TRBJ2-2, with 10 bases matching TRBD1. CDR3 length equals 16 residues. CDR1 is SGHRS, CDR2 YFSETQ, per germline. V was clipped by 3 bases and J by 5 bases; unmatched bases: 7. The CDR3 region has the DNA TGCGCCAGCAGCTACACCGGGACAGGGGCGACCGGGGAGCTGTTTTTT. This codes for CASSYTGTGATGELFF.

The chain couples TRBV5-6 to TRBJ2-5; a possible D gene is TRBD2 (6 bases). V dropped 0 bases and J dropped 5 bases, with 11 bases sitting between them. The length of the CDR3 is 14 residues. CDR1 and CDR2 from the germline V gene are SGHDT and YYEEEE. The CDR3 sequence is CASSLVRGWETQYF. The CDR3 DNA is TGTGCCAGCAGCTTGGTCCGGGGGTGGGAGACCCAGTACTTC.

The genes are TRBV6-1 and TRBJ2-7; 11 nucleotides line up with TRBD1. Unmatched junction bases numbered 6, after V lost 4 bases and J lost 4 bases. Germline-derived CDR1 and CDR2 are MNHNS and SASEGT. This CDR3 region has 15 residues. CDR3: CASSAGTGGYYEQYF. In nucleotides, the CDR3 is TGTGCCAGCAGTGCCGGGACAGGGGGGTATTACGAGCAGTACTTC.

The gene calls are TRBV6-5 and TRBJ1-2; 7 bases are shared with TRBD1. This CDR3 is 14 amino acids long. J was trimmed by 4 bases and V by 6 bases; bases with no gene match: 8. Germline V gene sequence: CDR1 MNHEY, CDR2 SVGAGI. The CDR3 region is CASSAGGPGYGYTF. The CDR3 DNA follows: TGTGCCAGCAGCGCAGGGGGTCCGGGCTATGGCTACACCTTC.

As DNA, the CDR3 is TGTGCCAGCAGTTTATCGGGAGGGGTTGATGGCTACACCTTC. Amino acid sequence: CASSLSGGVDGYTF. The rearrangement links TRBV27 to TRBJ1-2; possibly TRBD1 for D (5 bases). CDR1 and CDR2 from the germline V gene are MNHEY and SMNVEV (reference sequence). V lost 0 bases, J lost 6 bases, and 11 bases lay in between. This CDR3 comprises 14 residues.

The chain carries TRBV19 and TRBJ2-2; D remains ambiguous. V was trimmed by 6 bases and J by 0 bases, leaving 11 bases between them. Per germline, CDR1 LNHDA and CDR2 SQIVND (reference sequence). The CDR3 runs 15 residues. The CDR3 bases are TGTGCCAGTAGGGCAGGCGAAACGAACACCGGGGAGCTGTTTTTT. Its translation: CASRAGETNTGELFF.

This clone has a handful of counts. V gene TRBV6-6 combines with J gene TRBJ2-7; maybe TRBD2 (6 bases). V was clipped by 6 bases and J by 3 bases, with 21 bases between them. The CDR3 runs to 16 residues. Germline V gene lookup returns CDR1 MNHNY and CDR2 SVGAGI (reference sequence). CDR3 sequence (DNA): TGTGCCAGCAGCCAAAGGCCCCCGGGGGAGGTCTACGAGCAGTACTTC. Protein product: CASSQRPPGEVYEQYF.

The V gene is TRBV28, the J gene TRBJ2-1; 9 bases match TRBD2. CDR1 and CDR2 from the germline V gene are MDHEN and SYDVKM. The CDR3 sequence is 16 residues long. Trimming at V came to 5 bases and at J to 2 bases, leaving 7 bases not matched to a gene. The CDR3 nucleotides read TGTGCCAGCAGTCCAAGACTAGCGGCGACCTACAATGAGCAGTTCTTC. Translated, it gives CASSPRLAATYNEQFF.

This sequence joins TRBV7-8 and TRBJ1-3; D is unclear. Germline V gene data show CDR1 as SGHVS and CDR2 as FQNEAQ. Trimming removed 2 bases from V and 4 bases from J, with 6 bases in between. This CDR3 is 13 amino acids long. CDR3 in amino acids: CASSLLSGNTIYF. CDR3 DNA sequence: TGTGCCAGCAGCTTATTATCGGGAAACACCATATATTTT.

The chain combines TRBV9 with TRBJ2-5; possibly TRBD2 for D (6 bases). Germline CDR1 is SGDLS and CDR2 is YYNGEE. The CDR3 is made up of 14 amino acids. V dropped 4 bases and J dropped 2 bases, with 12 bases sitting between them. As DNA, the CDR3 is TGTGCCAGCAGCTCCTGGGACTTACAAGAGACCCAGTACTTC. Amino acid sequence: CASSSWDLQETQYF.

The V gene is TRBV19, the J gene TRBJ1-4; possibly TRBD1 for D (6 bases). The germline V and J ends were trimmed by 7 bases and 9 bases, with 15 bases remaining between them. Germline V CDR1 and CDR2: LNHDA, SQIVND (reference sequence). The CDR3 is 13 residues long. CDR3 in amino acids: CASTPTGTQKLFF. The CDR3 DNA is TGTGCCAGTACCCCTACAGGGACCCAAAAACTGTTTTTT.

The chain uses TRBV13 and TRBJ1-5; TRBD1 matches at 8 bases. CDR3 length equals 15 residues. The V gene's germline CDR1 is PRHDT and CDR2 FYEKMQ (reference sequence). After removal of 0 bases from V and 4 bases from J, the junction contained 2 bases not matched to a gene. The CDR3 loop is CASSLGGTGNQPQHF. CDR3 nucleotides: TGTGCCAGCAGCTTAGGGGGGACAGGAAATCAGCCCCAGCATTTT.

This clone appeared a single time. J is TRBJ2-3 and V is TRBV7-2; D is uncertain. The CDR3 has 12 amino acids. V gave up 0 bases and J gave up 10 bases, with 8 bases separating them. Germline assignment: CDR1 SGHTA and CDR2 FQGNSA. CDR3 sequence: CASSLAPSPQYF. Written as DNA, the CDR3 is TGTGCCAGCAGCTTAGCCCCTTCCCCGCAGTATTTT. Based on the CDR3 plus reference TRBV7-2 and TRBJ2-3, the full variable domain is GAGVSQSPSNKVTEKGKDVELRCDPISGHTALYWYRQSLGQGLEFLIYFQGNSAPDKSGLPSDRFSAERTGGSVSTLTIQRTQQEDSAVYLCASSLAPSPQYFGPGTRLTVL.

This clone showed up just once. The chain is built from TRBV11-2 and TRBJ1-3, with D perhaps TRBD1 (5 bases). V lost 4 bases, J lost 2 bases, and 15 bases lay in between. CDR1 is SGHAT, CDR2 FQNNGV, per germline. This CDR3 is 16 amino acids long. Here the CDR3 reads CASSSFSQAPGNTIYF. In DNA, the CDR3 is TGTGCCAGCAGCTCCTTTTCACAGGCCCCTGGAAACACCATATATTTT.

The gene calls are TRBV4-1 and TRBJ1-6; D is unresolved. Germline V gives CDR1 MGHRA, CDR2 YSYEKL. The CDR3 totals 17 residues. Trimming took off 4 bases at V and 4 bases at J, with 17 bases between the two ends. CDR3 sequence reads: CASSPTPRPNYNSPLHF. CDR3 bases: TGCGCCAGCAGCCCCACGCCGCGGCCCAATTATAATTCACCCCTCCACTTT.

The V gene is TRBV12-5, the J gene TRBJ2-6, with 12 bases that match TRBD1. The ends lost 0 bases at V and 2 bases at J; junction bases unmatched: 14. CDR1 and CDR2 (germline): LGHNT, FRNRAP. This CDR3 has 22 amino acids. The chain's CDR3 is CASGLVSIGTGQGAAGANVLTF. In nucleotides, the CDR3 is TGTGCTAGTGGTTTGGTATCTATCGGGACGGGACAGGGGGCTGCTGGGGCCAACGTCCTGACTTTC.

The genes are TRBV5-4 and TRBJ2-1; 7 nucleotides agree with TRBD2. After removal of 0 bases from V and 9 bases from J, the junction contained 12 bases not matched to a gene. This CDR3 comprises 16 residues. CDR1 is SGHNT and CDR2 is YYREEE in the germline V gene (reference sequence). The CDR3 region is CASSLGGGGGPGEQFF. In DNA, the CDR3 is TGTGCCAGCAGCTTGGGGGGTGGGGGAGGGCCAGGTGAGCAGTTCTTC.